The clone carrying this T cell receptor beta chain came up a few times. Preparation of the TCRbeta library was carried out with unique molecular identifiers. TCRdb processed the PCR reads anew with MiXCR; each CDR3 protein has one entry. The table shows about 600,000 distinct CDR3 sequences, with roughly 10% occurring only once. V lost 3 bases, J lost 0 bases, and 16 bases lay in between. CDR1 is ENHRY, CDR2 SYGVKD, per germline. The CDR3 has 17 amino acids. This record belongs to a study of T-cell reconstitution after alpha-beta-depleted transplantation in children. The V gene is TRBV10-3, the J gene TRBJ2-3; TRBD2 might be the D (5 bases). The receptor comes from a human donor who donated a stem cell graft to a child with acute myeloid leukemia. The material was PBMCs from the stem cell graft donor, obtained from the stem cell graft. This chain's CDR3 is CAISDSAELTSTDTQYF. Written as DNA, the CDR3 is TGTGCCATCAGTGATTCAGCGGAACTAACTAGCACAGATACGCAGTATTTT.